This TCR beta chain was found in a study of T cell responses to AZD1222 COVID-19 vaccine. The study, taken as a whole, reports: Researchers took repertoire samples only after the peak T cell response had come. Spike was spanned by vaccine-associated CD4 TCRs, which were dominant at 160-218 and 743-854.

In its sample, this clone was seen once. Its antigen is unidentified. The length of the CDR3 is 13 residues. V lost 2 bases, J lost 13 bases, and 12 bases lay in between. Germline V CDR1 and CDR2: SGHVS, FNYEAQ. Libraries were prepared by immunoSEQ multiplex PCR; TCRdb keeps only in-frame clonotypes and omits some of them. Of 90,000 to 120,000 clones in the sample, roughly 91% were seen once. The chain has TRBV7-6 and TRBJ1-6; D possibly corresponds to TRBD1 (5 bases). The clonotype was recovered from an adult in good health. Here the sequenced sample was peripheral blood, taken on day 0 of AZD1222 vaccination. The CDR3: CASSLWAGTPLHF. The CDR3 nucleotides are TGTGCCAGCAGCTTATGGGCAGGGACCCCCCTCCACTTT.